These 12 T cell receptor beta chains were all obtained from the same sample, sequenced in a study of patients and donors after allogeneic stem cell transplantation. A single record per CDR3 protein comes from TCRdb applying MiXCR to the RT-PCR reads. This repertoire shows about a million distinct CDR3 sequences, about 20% found once; its top ten account for 5% to 6.5%. The material sequenced was blood, either unsorted or a sorted T cell fraction (not recorded which). The receptors were sampled from a human donor who was either an allogeneic HSCT recipient or a stem cell or donor lymphocyte infusion donor (not recorded which). It is not recorded whose cells these are; they may come from a transplant donor.

The table lists this clonotype with a few counts. This chain connects TRBV20-1 to TRBJ2-1; 9 bases align to TRBD1. The CDR3 has 13 residues. The V gene's germline CDR1 is DFQATT and CDR2 SNEGSKA (reference sequence). V lost 8 bases to trimming and J lost 8 bases; unmatched junction nucleotides: 10. The CDR3: CSFNRGLGDEQFF. In DNA form, the CDR3 reads TGCAGTTTTAACAGGGGGCTGGGTGATGAGCAGTTCTTC.

This clonotype was observed many times. The gene calls are TRBV12-3 or TRBV12-4 and TRBJ2-1; D is ambiguous. This CDR3 has 13 amino acids. The V end was cut by 1 base, the J end by 6 bases, with 7 bases between. In DNA, the CDR3 is TGTGCCAGCAGTTTAGGCGGAGTCAATGAGCAGTTCTTC. It yields the protein CASSLGGVNEQFF.

This clonotype was seen repeatedly, ten times or more. The chain couples TRBV4-1 to TRBJ1-3; D gene unclear. Trimming shortened V by 3 bases and J by 3 bases, and 9 bases separated the two germline ends. Germline V gene sequence: CDR1 MGHRA, CDR2 YSYEKL. The CDR3 is 14 amino acids. The CDR3 bases are TGCGCCAGCAGCCATGCGGCAAGTGGAAACACCATATATTTT. As protein: CASSHAASGNTIYF.

The chain employs TRBV6-5 and TRBJ2-3; D gene unclear. Trimming removed 4 bases at V and 6 bases at J, with 11 bases between. CDR1 is MNHEY, CDR2 SVGAGI, per germline. The CDR3 length is 13 residues. This CDR3 reads CASSFPGRDTQYF. The CDR3 coding sequence is TGTGCCAGCAGTTTCCCGGGCAGGGATACGCAGTATTTT.

V and J are TRBV4-2 and TRBJ2-1; TRBD1 is a possible D gene (6 bases). Germline lookup yields CDR1 LGHNA and CDR2 YNFKEQ. Trimming cost V 4 bases and J 8 bases, with 12 bases left between them. The CDR3 runs to 13 residues. This CDR3 reads CASSPDRNDEQFF. The CDR3, as DNA: TGTGCCAGCAGCCCAGACAGGAACGATGAGCAGTTCTTC.

This clonotype was detected a few times. The rearrangement links TRBV5-4 to TRBJ2-5; tentative D call: TRBD2 (5 bases). The CDR3 is made up of 14 amino acids. V was clipped by 4 bases and J by 0 bases, with 10 bases between them. The germline gives CDR1 SGHNT, CDR2 YYREEE (reference sequence). CDR3 nucleotide sequence: TGTGCCAGCAGCCCCGGACTGGACCAAGAGACCCAGTACTTC. This translates into CASSPGLDQETQYF. The full variable domain, with the rest looked up from reference TRBV5-4 and TRBJ2-5, is ETGVTQSPTHLIKTRGQQVTLRCSSQSGHNTVSWYQQALGQGPQFIFQYYREEENGRGNFPPRFSGLQFPNYSSELNVNALELDDSALYLCASSPGLDQETQYFGPGTRLLVL.

The genes are TRBV9 and TRBJ1-1; D may be TRBD1 (6 bases). V shed 0 bases and J shed 1 base, with 10 bases lying between them. The CDR3 extends over 15 amino acids. From germline, CDR1 is SGDLS and CDR2 YYNGEE. CDR3 sequence reads: CASSVVPGQNTEAFF. CDR3 coding DNA: TGTGCCAGCAGCGTAGTCCCGGGACAGAACACTGAAGCTTTCTTT.

This clonotype was seen at least ten times. CDR3 DNA: TGTGCCAGCAGCGCTTCTGTGGGGAGGGGTGAAGCTTTCTTT. Protein: CASSASVGRGEAFF. The chain has TRBV11-1 and TRBJ1-1; a weak D match, TRBD1 (5 bases). CDR1 and CDR2 (germline): SGHAT, FQDESV (reference sequence). V was trimmed by 5 bases and J by 7 bases, leaving 17 bases between them. The CDR3 length is 14 residues.

This clonotype came up a few times. This rearrangement joins TRBV28 to TRBJ1-5, with 8 bases that match TRBD1. Germline V gene data show CDR1 as MDHEN and CDR2 as SYDVKM. This CDR3 has 16 residues. V was clipped by 5 bases and J by 3 bases; unmatched bases: 9. The CDR3 nucleotides are TGTGCCAGCAGTACACCAGGGACAGGTAACAATCAGCCCCAGCATTTT. Its translation is CASSTPGTGNNQPQHF.

V and J are TRBV2 and TRBJ1-4; D not certain. With 3 bases removed from V and 7 bases from J, the gap between germline ends came to 15 bases. Germline assignment: CDR1 SNHLY and CDR2 FYNNEI. There are 15 residues in the CDR3. CDR3 region: CASSEVRVDSEKLFF. CDR3 DNA sequence: TGTGCCAGCAGTGAGGTCCGGGTAGATAGTGAAAAACTGTTTTTT.

The genes are TRBV27 and TRBJ1-2, with D perhaps matching TRBD1 (6 bases). Between the trimmed V and J ends, which lost 4 bases and 4 bases, there was a span of 22 bases. The CDR3 covers 17 residues. The germline V gene encodes CDR1 MNHEY and CDR2 SMNVEV (reference sequence). The CDR3 reads CASSSPGRGRYGYGYTF. The DNA of the CDR3 is TGTGCCAGCAGTTCTCCGGGACGGGGGCGATATGGCTATGGCTACACCTTC.

The sample holds a few counts of this clonotype. The chain combines TRBV24-1 with TRBJ2-3, with 13 bases identical to TRBD2. Germline V gene sequence: CDR1 KGHDR, CDR2 SFDVKD. V dropped 7 bases and J dropped 4; count of bases not matched to a gene: 4. There are 15 residues in the CDR3. The CDR3 reads CATSGTSGESDTQYF. The CDR3 nucleotides are TGTGCCACCAGCGGGACTAGCGGGGAATCAGATACGCAGTATTTT.